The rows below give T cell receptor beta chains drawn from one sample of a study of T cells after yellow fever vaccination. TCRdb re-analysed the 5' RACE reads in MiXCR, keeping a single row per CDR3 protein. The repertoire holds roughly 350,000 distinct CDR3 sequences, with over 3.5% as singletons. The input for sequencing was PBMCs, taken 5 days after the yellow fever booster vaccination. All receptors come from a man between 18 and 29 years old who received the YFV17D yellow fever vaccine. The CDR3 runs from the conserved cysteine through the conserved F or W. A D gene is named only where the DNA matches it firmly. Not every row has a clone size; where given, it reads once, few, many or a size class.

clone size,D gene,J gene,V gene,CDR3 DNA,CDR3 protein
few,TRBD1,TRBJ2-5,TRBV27,TGTGCCAGCAGCGACAGGGATTTGGCCCAAGAGACCCAGTACTTC,CASSDRDLAQETQYF
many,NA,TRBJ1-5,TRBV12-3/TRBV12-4,TGTGCCAGCAGTTTGTACAGGGTTGATCAGCCCCAGCATTTT,CASSLYRVDQPQHF
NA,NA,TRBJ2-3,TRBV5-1,TGCGCCAGCAGCTTATCGCGCTACGCAGATACGCAGTATTTT,CASSLSRYADTQYF
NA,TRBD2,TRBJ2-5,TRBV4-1,TGCGCCAGCAGCCAGACGCTAGCGGGGGGTGAAGAGACCCAGTACTTC,CASSQTLAGGEETQYF
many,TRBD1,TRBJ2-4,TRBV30,TGTGCCTGGAGTGCAGGGGGCAGGGACATTCAGTACTTC,CAWSAGGRDIQYF
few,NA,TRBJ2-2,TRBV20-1,TGCAGTGCTAGGTCGCTAGCGTCCGGGGAGCTGTTTTTT,CSARSLASGELFF
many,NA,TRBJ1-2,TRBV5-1,TGCGCCAGCAGCTCCCGGGACACCTTCTATGGCTACACCTTC,CASSSRDTFYGYTF
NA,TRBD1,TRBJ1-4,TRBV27,TGTGCCAGCAGTCAGGGACAGGGGGCGCGGAAACTGTTTTTT,CASSQGQGARKLFF
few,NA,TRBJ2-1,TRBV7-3,TGTGCCAGCAGCTCCCCTGGGGAGGGGGCGTATAATGAGCAGTTCTTC,CASSSPGEGAYNEQFF
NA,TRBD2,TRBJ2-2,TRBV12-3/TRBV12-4,TGTGCCAGCAGTTCCCCCCCGGCGGGGGGGTACACCGGGGAGCTGTTTTTT,CASSSPPAGGYTGELFF
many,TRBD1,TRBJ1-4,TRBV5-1,TGCGCCAGCAGCTGGACAGGGGGCGCGTATGAAAAACTGTTTTTT,CASSWTGGAYEKLFF
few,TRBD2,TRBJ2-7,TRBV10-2,TGCGCCACGGATAGCGGGGGGGCCTACGAGCAGTACTTC,CATDSGGAYEQYF